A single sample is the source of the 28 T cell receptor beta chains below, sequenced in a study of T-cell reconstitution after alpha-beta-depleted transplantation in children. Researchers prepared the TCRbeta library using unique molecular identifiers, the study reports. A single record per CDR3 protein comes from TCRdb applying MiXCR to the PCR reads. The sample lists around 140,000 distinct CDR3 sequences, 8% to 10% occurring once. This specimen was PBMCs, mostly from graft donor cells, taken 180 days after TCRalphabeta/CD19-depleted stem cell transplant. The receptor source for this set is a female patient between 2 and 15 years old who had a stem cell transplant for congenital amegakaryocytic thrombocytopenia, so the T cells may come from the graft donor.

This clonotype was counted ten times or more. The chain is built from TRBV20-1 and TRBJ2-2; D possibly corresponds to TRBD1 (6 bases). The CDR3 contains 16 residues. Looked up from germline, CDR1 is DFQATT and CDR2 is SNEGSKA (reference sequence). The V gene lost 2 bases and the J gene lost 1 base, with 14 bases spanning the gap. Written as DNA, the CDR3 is TGCAGTGCTAGAAGGGCAGGGGCCGAGAACACCGGGGAGCTGTTTTTT. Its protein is CSARRAGAENTGELFF.

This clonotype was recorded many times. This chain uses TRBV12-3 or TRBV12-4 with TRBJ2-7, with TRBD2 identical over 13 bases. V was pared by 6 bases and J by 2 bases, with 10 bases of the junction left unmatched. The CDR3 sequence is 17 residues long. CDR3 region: CASSRIGTSGEPYEQYF. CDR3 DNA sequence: TGTGCCAGCAGCCGTATCGGGACTAGCGGGGAACCCTACGAGCAGTACTTC.

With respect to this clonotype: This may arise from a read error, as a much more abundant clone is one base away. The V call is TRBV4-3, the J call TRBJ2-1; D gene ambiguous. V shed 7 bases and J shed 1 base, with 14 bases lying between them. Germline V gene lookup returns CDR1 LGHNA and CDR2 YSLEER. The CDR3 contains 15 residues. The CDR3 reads CASNPTLRSYNEQFF. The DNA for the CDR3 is TGCGCCAGCAACCCTACGCTCCGATCCTACAATGAGCAGTTCTTC.

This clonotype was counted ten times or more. The CDR3 DNA reads TGTGCCACCAGCAGAGACGGGAGGTATTACAATGAGCAGTTCTTC. Amino acids: CATSRDGRYYNEQFF. The chain links TRBV15 to TRBJ2-1; 7 bases map to TRBD2. The CDR3 totals 15 residues. Germline V gene sequence: CDR1 LNHNV, CDR2 YYDKDF (reference sequence). The junction had 3 bases not matched to a gene; V was cut back by 0 bases and J by 4 bases.

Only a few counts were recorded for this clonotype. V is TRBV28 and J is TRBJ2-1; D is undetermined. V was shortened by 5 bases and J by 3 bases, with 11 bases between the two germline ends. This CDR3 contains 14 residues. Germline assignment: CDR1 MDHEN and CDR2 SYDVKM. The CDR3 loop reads CASSPISVYNEQFF. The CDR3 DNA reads TGTGCCAGCAGTCCTATTTCCGTCTACAATGAGCAGTTCTTC.

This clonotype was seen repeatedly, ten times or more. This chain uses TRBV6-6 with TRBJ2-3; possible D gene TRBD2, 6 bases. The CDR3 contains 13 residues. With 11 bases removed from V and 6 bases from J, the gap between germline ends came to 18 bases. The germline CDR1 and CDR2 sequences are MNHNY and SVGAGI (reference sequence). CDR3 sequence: CAVRRGGTDTQYF. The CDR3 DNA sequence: TGTGCCGTGCGAAGAGGAGGGACGGATACGCAGTATTTT.

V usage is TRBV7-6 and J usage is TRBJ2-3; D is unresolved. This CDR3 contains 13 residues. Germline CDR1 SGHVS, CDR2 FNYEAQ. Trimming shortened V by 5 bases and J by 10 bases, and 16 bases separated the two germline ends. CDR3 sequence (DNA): TGTGCCAGCAGCACCGGCCGTTCTCAATCGCAGTATTTT. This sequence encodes CASSTGRSQSQYF.

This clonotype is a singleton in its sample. The CDR3 here is CSASAGTRDYGYTF. CDR3 bases: TGCAGTGCTAGTGCGGGAACTCGGGACTATGGCTACACCTTC. This chain joins TRBV20-1 and TRBJ1-2, with D unclear. The V end was cut by 3 bases, the J end by 3 bases, with 14 bases between. Per the germline V gene, CDR1 is DFQATT and CDR2 is SNEGSKA (reference sequence). The CDR3 has 14 amino acids.

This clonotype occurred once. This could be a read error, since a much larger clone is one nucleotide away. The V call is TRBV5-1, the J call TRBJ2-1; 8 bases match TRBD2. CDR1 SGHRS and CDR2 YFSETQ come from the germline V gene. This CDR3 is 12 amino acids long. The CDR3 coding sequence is TGCGCCAGCAGCCGCAATAGCGGGGAGCACTTCTTC. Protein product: CASSRNSGEHFF.

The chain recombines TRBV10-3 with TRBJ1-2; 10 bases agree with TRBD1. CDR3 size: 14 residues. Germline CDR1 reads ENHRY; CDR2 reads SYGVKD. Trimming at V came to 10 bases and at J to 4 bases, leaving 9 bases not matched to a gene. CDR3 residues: CATRGQGIAYGYTF. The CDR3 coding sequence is TGTGCCACCCGGGGACAGGGGATCGCCTATGGCTACACCTTC.

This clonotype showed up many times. CDR3 DNA: TGTGCCAGCAGTTCCAGACTAGCGGGAAAGGGCGAGCAGTACTTC. It codes for CASSSRLAGKGEQYF. The rearrangement joins TRBV28 to TRBJ2-7; TRBD2 matches at 11 bases. The CDR3 spans 15 residues. With V trimmed by 4 bases and J by 6 bases, 8 bases remained unmatched. CDR1 and CDR2 (germline): MDHEN, SYDVKM. The whole variable domain, filled in from reference TRBV28 and TRBJ2-7, reads DVKVTQSSRYLVKRTGEKVFLECVQDMDHENMFWYRQDPGLGLRLIYFSYDVKMKEKGDIPEGYSVSREKKERFSLILESASTNQTSMYLCASSSRLAGKGEQYFGPGTRLTVT.

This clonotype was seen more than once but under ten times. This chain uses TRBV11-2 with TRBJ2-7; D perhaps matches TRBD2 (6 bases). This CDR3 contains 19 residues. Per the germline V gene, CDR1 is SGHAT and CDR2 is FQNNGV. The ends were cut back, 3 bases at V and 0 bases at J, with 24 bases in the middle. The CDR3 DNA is TGTGCCAGCAGCTTTAAGGTTGGTGGTGCTCTAGCGTCCTCCTACGAGCAGTACTTC. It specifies CASSFKVGGALASSYEQYF. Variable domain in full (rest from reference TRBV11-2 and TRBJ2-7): EAGVAQSPRYKIIEKRQSVAFWCNPISGHATLYWYQQILGQGPKLLIQFQNNGVVDDSQLPKDRFSAERLKGVDSTLKIQPAKLEDSAVYLCASSFKVGGALASSYEQYFGPGTRLTVT.

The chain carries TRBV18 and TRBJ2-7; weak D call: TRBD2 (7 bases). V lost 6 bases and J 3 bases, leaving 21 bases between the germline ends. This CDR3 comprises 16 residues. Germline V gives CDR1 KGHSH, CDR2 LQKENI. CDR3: CASSPFGGGGIYEQYF. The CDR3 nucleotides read TGTGCCAGCTCTCCTTTTGGGGGCGGGGGAATCTACGAGCAGTACTTC.

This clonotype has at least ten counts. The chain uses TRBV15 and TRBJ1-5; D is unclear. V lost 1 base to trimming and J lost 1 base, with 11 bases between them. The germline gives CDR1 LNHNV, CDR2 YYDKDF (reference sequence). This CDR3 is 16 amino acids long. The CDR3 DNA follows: TGTGCCACCAGCAGAGTTGGGATGCGGAGCAATCAGCCCCAGCATTTT. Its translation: CATSRVGMRSNQPQHF. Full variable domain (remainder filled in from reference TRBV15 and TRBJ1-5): DAMVIQNPRYQVTQFGKPVTLSCSQTLNHNVMYWYQQKSSQAPKLLFHYYDKDFNNEADTPDNFQSRRPNTSFCFLDIRSPGLGDTAMYLCATSRVGMRSNQPQHFGDGTRLSIL.

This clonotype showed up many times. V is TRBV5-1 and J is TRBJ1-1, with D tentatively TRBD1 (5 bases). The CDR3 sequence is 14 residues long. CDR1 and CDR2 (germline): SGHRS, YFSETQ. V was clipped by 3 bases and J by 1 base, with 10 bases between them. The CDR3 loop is CASSWDGSNTEAFF. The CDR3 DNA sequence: TGCGCCAGCAGCTGGGACGGGTCGAACACTGAAGCTTTCTTT.

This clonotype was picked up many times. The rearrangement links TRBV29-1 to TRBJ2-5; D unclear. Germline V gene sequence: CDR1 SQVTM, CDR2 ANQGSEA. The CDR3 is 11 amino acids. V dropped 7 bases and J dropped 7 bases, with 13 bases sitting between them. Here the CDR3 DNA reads TGCAGCGCCCATGGGGTGTGGACCCAGTACTTC. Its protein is CSAHGVWTQYF.

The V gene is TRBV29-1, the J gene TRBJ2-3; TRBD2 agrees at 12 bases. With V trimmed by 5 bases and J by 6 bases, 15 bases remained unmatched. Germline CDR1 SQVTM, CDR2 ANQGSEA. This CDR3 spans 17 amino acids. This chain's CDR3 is CSVFGLGLAGLGDTQYF. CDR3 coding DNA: TGCAGCGTTTTCGGCCTCGGACTAGCGGGGTTAGGGGATACGCAGTATTTT.

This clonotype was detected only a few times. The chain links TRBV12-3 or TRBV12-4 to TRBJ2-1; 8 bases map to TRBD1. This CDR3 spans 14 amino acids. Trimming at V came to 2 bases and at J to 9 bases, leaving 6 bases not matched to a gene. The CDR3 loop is CASSLIGQGGEQFF. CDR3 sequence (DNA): TGTGCCAGCAGTTTAATTGGACAGGGAGGTGAGCAGTTCTTC.

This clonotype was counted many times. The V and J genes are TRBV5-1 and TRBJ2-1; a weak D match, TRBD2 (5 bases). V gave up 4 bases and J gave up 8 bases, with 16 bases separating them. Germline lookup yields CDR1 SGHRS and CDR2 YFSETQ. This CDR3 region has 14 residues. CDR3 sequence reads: CASSLPQMRDEQFF. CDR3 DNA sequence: TGCGCCAGCAGCCTTCCTCAGATGAGGGATGAGCAGTTCTTC.

CDR3 amino acids: CASSDDRVTNEQFF. Written as DNA, the CDR3 is TGTGCCAGCAGTGACGACAGGGTAACCAATGAGCAGTTCTTC. V and J are TRBV2 and TRBJ2-1; TRBD1 aligns across 7 bases. Per the germline V gene, CDR1 is SNHLY and CDR2 is FYNNEI. The CDR3 runs to 14 residues. The junction had 5 bases not matched to a gene; V was cut back by 3 bases and J by 6 bases.

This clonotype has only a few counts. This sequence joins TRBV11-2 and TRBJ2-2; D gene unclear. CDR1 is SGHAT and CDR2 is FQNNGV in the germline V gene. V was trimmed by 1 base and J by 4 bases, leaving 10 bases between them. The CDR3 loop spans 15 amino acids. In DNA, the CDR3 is TGTGCCAGCAGCTTAGTCTACTCATTCACCGGGGAGCTGTTTTTT. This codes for CASSLVYSFTGELFF.

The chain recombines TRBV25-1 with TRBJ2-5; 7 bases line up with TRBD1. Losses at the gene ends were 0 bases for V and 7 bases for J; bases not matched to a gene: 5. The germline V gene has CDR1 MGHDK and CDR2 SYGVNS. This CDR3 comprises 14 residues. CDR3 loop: CASSEYLDRWTQYF. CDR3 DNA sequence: TGTGCCAGCAGTGAATACTTGGACAGGTGGACCCAGTACTTC. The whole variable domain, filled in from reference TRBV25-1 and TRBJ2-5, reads EADIYQTPRYLVIGTGKKITLECSQTMGHDKMYWYQQDPGMELHLIHYSYGVNSTEKGDLSSESTVSRIRTEHFPLTLESARPSHTSQYLCASSEYLDRWTQYFGPGTRLLVL.

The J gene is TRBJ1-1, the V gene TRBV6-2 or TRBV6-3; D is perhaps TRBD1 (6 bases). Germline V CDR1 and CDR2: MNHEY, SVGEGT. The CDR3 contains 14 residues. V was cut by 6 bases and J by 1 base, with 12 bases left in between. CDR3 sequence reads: CASRAGQTNTEAFF. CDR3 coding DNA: TGTGCCAGCAGAGCGGGACAAACGAACACTGAAGCTTTCTTT.

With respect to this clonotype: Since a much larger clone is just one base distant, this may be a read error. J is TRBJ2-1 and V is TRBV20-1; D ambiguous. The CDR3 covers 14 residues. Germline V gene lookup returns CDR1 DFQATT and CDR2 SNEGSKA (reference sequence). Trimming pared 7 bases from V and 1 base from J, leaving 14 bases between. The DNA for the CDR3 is TGCAGTGGTAGCAGCCTAGAATCCTACAATGAGCAGTTCTTC. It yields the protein CSGSSLESYNEQFF.

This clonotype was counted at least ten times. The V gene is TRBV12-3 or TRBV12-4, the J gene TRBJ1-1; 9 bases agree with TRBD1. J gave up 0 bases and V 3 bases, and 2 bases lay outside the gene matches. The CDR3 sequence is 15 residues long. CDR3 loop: CASSFGQGMNTEAFF. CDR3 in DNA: TGTGCCAGCAGTTTCGGACAGGGGATGAACACTGAAGCTTTCTTT.

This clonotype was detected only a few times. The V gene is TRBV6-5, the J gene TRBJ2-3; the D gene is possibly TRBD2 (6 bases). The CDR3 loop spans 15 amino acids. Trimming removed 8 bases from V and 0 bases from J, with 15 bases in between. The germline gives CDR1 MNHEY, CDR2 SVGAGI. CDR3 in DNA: TGTGCCAGCGCTCCGCGGGGAGGTAGCACAGATACGCAGTATTTT. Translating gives CASAPRGGSTDTQYF.

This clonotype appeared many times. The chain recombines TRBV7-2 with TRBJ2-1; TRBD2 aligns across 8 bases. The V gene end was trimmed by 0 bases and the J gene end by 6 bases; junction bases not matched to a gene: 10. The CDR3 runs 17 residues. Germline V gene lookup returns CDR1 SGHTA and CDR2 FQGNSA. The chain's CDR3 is CASSLARGAGGINEQFF. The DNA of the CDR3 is TGTGCCAGCAGCTTAGCTAGGGGTGCGGGAGGTATCAATGAGCAGTTCTTC.

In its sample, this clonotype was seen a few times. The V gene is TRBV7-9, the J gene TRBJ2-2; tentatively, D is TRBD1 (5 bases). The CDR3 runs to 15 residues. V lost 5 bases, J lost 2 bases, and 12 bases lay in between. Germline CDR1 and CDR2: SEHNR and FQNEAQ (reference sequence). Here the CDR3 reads CASSPQGRNTGELFF. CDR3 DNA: TGTGCCAGCAGCCCCCAGGGCCGAAACACCGGGGAGCTGTTTTTT.